These 24 T cell receptor beta chains came from one sample sequenced in a study of OX40 agonist ivuxolimab in advanced cancers. This table comes from immunoSEQ multiplex PCR, and its TCRdb copy is limited to in-frame clones, with some not included. This sample carries some 58,000 clones, 80% to 90% of them seen once, and the ten largest clones take 1.5% to 2.5%. The sequencing here drew on CD4+ or CD8+ T cells sorted from blood, taken in a trial of the OX40 agonist ivuxolimab. These receptors all stem from an adult with an advanced solid tumor such as melanoma, head and neck, liver or kidney cancer.

Concerning this clone: An end of the junction does not agree with germline; a read error may underlie this. DNA of the CDR3: TGTGCCAGCAGCTTACTGTCAGGGGGGAACGCCGGGGAGCTGTTTTTT. Translating gives CASSLLSGGNAGELFF. This chain connects TRBV7-8 to TRBJ2-2; D perhaps matches TRBD1 (7 bases). CDR1 is SGHVS and CDR2 is FQNEAQ in the germline V gene. This CDR3 is 16 amino acids long.

V usage is TRBV12-1 and J usage is TRBJ1-2. TRBV12-1 is given as a pseudogene. The CDR3 has 13 amino acids. The CDR3 nucleotides read TGTGCCAGCAGCTTTGGTCGGGCCGGGGGCTACACCTTC. It encodes CASSFGRAGGYTF.

In DNA form, the CDR3 reads TGTGCCAGCAGCTTAGAGGGGGCGGCTAATGAAAAACTGTTTTTT. The encoded protein is CASSLEGAANEKLFF. This rearrangement joins TRBV5-4 to TRBJ1-4; 7 bases map to TRBD1. Germline-derived CDR1 and CDR2 are SGHNT and YYREEE (reference sequence). The trim removed 2 bases at V and 3 bases at J, leaving 4 bases unmatched. The CDR3 extends over 15 amino acids.

The chain couples TRBV5-4 to TRBJ1-1; 8 positions match TRBD1. V lost 4 bases and J lost 5; bases outside the gene matches: 4. The CDR3 length is 13 residues. Germline CDR1 and CDR2: SGHNT and YYREEE (reference sequence). The CDR3, as DNA: TGTGCCAGCAGCGCACAGGGGGGTACTGAAGCTTTCTTT. The encoded protein is CASSAQGGTEAFF.

This chain uses TRBV30 with TRBJ2-7; D is unclear. Germline V gene sequence: CDR1 GTSNPN, CDR2 SVGIG (reference sequence). Trimming cost V 5 bases and J 4 bases, with 12 bases left between them. This CDR3 is 12 amino acids long. CDR3 protein: CAWAAGPYEQYF. The CDR3 DNA reads TGTGCCTGGGCGGCCGGGCCTTACGAGCAGTACTTC.

Written as DNA, the CDR3 is TGCGCCAGCAGCTTGGTTAAGGTCGCGGGAGGAATAGGCGAGCAGTACTTC. Its translation: CASSLVKVAGGIGEQYF. The genes are TRBV5-1 and TRBJ2-7, with 8 bases that match TRBD2. The V gene end was trimmed by 0 bases and the J gene end by 6 bases; junction bases not matched to a gene: 14. The CDR3 consists of 17 residues. CDR1 and CDR2 (germline): SGHRS, YFSETQ.

The chain joins TRBV2 to TRBJ1-2, with 8 bases matching TRBD1. The junction had 7 bases not matched to a gene; V was cut back by 5 bases and J by 8 bases. The V gene's germline CDR1 is SNHLY and CDR2 FYNNEI. This CDR3 region has 13 residues. CDR3 sequence (DNA): TGTGCCAGCAGTATGACAGGGGCGGGCGGCTACACCTTC. Protein: CASSMTGAGGYTF.

The chain recombines TRBV7-3 with TRBJ2-1; tentatively, D is TRBD1 or TRBD2 (6 bases each). From germline, CDR1 is SGHTA and CDR2 FQGTGA. The length of the CDR3 is 14 residues. With 4 bases removed from V and 8 bases from J, the gap between germline ends came to 15 bases. CDR3 amino acids: CASSSSWGADEQFF. The CDR3 region has the DNA TGTGCCAGCAGCTCTAGTTGGGGGGCCGATGAGCAGTTCTTC.

The chain recombines TRBV5-4 with TRBJ2-1, with 8 positions matching TRBD2. The CDR3 consists of 16 residues. Trimming at V came to 5 bases and at J to 2 bases, leaving 9 bases not matched to a gene. CDR1 is SGHNT and CDR2 is YYREEE in the germline V gene (reference sequence). The CDR3 sequence is CASRRSSGGTYNEQFF. Written as DNA, the CDR3 is TGTGCCAGCAGACGTTCGAGCGGGGGAACCTACAATGAGCAGTTCTTC.

V is TRBV4-2 and J is TRBJ1-2; TRBD1 might be the D (6 bases). The germline CDR1 and CDR2 sequences are LGHNA and YNFKEQ. The V end lost 0 bases, the J end lost 8 bases, and 13 bases lay between the germline ends. The CDR3 has 14 amino acids. Written as DNA, the CDR3 is TGTGCCAGCAGCCAAGAAGGACAGATAAAGGGCTACACCTTC. It is translated as CASSQEGQIKGYTF.

This clone occurred once. The same CDR3 can be traced to other DNA sequences in this sample. The chain uses TRBV9 and TRBJ2-5; 7 bases map to TRBD2. CDR1 is SGDLS and CDR2 is YYNGEE in the germline V gene. The CDR3 runs 12 residues. V lost 2 bases, J lost 5 bases, and 0 bases stayed unmatched. CDR3 DNA: TGTGCCAGCAGCGTGGGAGGGGAGACCCAGTACTTC. It is translated as CASSVGGETQYF.

The J gene is TRBJ2-5, the V gene TRBV27, with 14 bases matching TRBD2. In germline, CDR1 is MNHEY, CDR2 SMNVEV (reference sequence). The V segment lost 6 bases and the J segment 7 bases; nucleotides outside the gene matches: 7. This CDR3 is built from 15 residues. CDR3 residues: CASSLGLAGDGTQYF. The CDR3 DNA is TGTGCCAGCAGCCTGGGACTAGCGGGAGATGGGACCCAGTACTTC.

This clone was counted only a few times. The chain joins TRBV21-1 to TRBJ1-2; TRBD1, the table's D call, lacks a check against the DNA. TRBV21-1 is listed as a pseudogene. The CDR3 is made up of 13 amino acids. The DNA of the CDR3 is TGTGCCAAAACAGGCCAGCCGGGTCATGGCTACACCTTC. Amino acid sequence: CAKTGQPGHGYTF.

V and J are TRBV18 and TRBJ2-3; 9 nucleotides match TRBD2. Losses at the gene ends were 0 bases for V and 0 bases for J; bases not matched to a gene: 4. CDR1 is KGHSH and CDR2 is LQKENI in the germline V gene. CDR3 length: 17 residues. The CDR3 protein is CASSPPRLAGSTDTQYF. The CDR3 DNA reads TGTGCCAGCTCACCACCTCGTCTAGCGGGAAGCACAGATACGCAGTATTTT.

This sequence joins TRBV2 and TRBJ1-4, with TRBD1 identical over 9 bases. There are 15 residues in the CDR3. Germline CDR1 SNHLY, CDR2 FYNNEI. The J segment lost 5 bases and the V segment lost 6 bases, leaving 7 bases of the junction unmatched. The chain's CDR3 is CASRDPGQGNEKLFF. The DNA of the CDR3 is TGTGCCAGCAGAGACCCGGGACAGGGCAATGAAAAACTGTTTTTT.

The V and J genes are TRBV5-6 and TRBJ2-1, with 12 bases matching TRBD2. This CDR3 has 16 amino acids. The germline V gene has CDR1 SGHDT and CDR2 YYEEEE. The V gene end was trimmed by 4 bases and the J gene end by 8 bases; junction bases not matched to a gene: 10. CDR3 loop: CASSPPTSGRGHEQFF. Written as DNA, the CDR3 is TGTGCCAGCAGCCCCCCGACTAGCGGGAGAGGCCATGAGCAGTTCTTC.

The rearrangement uses TRBV10-3 and TRBJ2-2; D ambiguous. The germline V gene encodes CDR1 ENHRY and CDR2 SYGVKD. V was pared by 4 bases and J by 3 bases, with 12 bases between. The CDR3 contains 15 residues. CDR3 sequence: CAISVYQADTGELFF. As DNA, the CDR3 is TGTGCCATCAGTGTGTACCAGGCGGACACCGGGGAGCTGTTTTTT.

This chain uses TRBV7-9 with TRBJ1-1; D gene unclear. The germline V and J ends were trimmed by 4 bases and 4 bases, with 4 bases remaining between them. The length of the CDR3 is 11 residues. From germline, CDR1 is SEHNR and CDR2 FQNEAQ (reference sequence). CDR3 nucleotide sequence: TGTGCCAGCAGCTCGTCCACTGAAGCTTTCTTT. Its translation: CASSSSTEAFF.

This rearrangement joins TRBV28 to TRBJ1-5; D remains unclear. This CDR3 is 13 amino acids long. The germline V and J ends were trimmed by 5 bases and 2 bases, with 7 bases remaining between them. Germline values: CDR1 MDHEN, CDR2 SYDVKM. The CDR3 sequence is CASSLVGNQPQHF. CDR3 DNA sequence: TGTGCCAGCAGTCTGGTTGGCAATCAGCCCCAGCATTTT.

The rearrangement uses TRBV18 and TRBJ2-7; D perhaps matches TRBD2 (6 bases). This CDR3 comprises 14 residues. Trimming shortened V by 2 bases and J by 0 bases, and 8 bases separated the two germline ends. The germline gives CDR1 KGHSH, CDR2 LQKENI. The CDR3 nucleotides are TGTGCCAGCTCACCAGCGGGAAGCTCCTACGAGCAGTACTTC. Translating gives CASSPAGSSYEQYF.

This rearrangement joins TRBV29-1 to TRBJ2-3, with D maybe TRBD1 (6 bases). The CDR3 has 15 residues. Germline assignment: CDR1 SQVTM and CDR2 ANQGSEA. The V end was cut by 5 bases, the J end by 8 bases, with 23 bases between. The CDR3 reads CSVRDQPRGKGTQYF. CDR3 sequence (DNA): TGCAGCGTTAGAGACCAGCCCAGGGGAAAGGGTACGCAGTATTTT.

The gene calls are TRBV7-2 and TRBJ2-7, with D unclear. This CDR3 is built from 11 residues. V lost 5 bases, J lost 4 bases, and 6 bases lay in between. CDR1 is SGHTA and CDR2 is FQGNSA in the germline V gene. The DNA for the CDR3 is TGTGCCAGCAGCGAATATTACGAGCAGTACTTC. Residues: CASSEYYEQYF. The full variable domain, with the rest looked up from reference TRBV7-2 and TRBJ2-7, is GAGVSQSPSNKVTEKGKDVELRCDPISGHTALYWYRQSLGQGLEFLIYFQGNSAPDKSGLPSDRFSAERTGGSVSTLTIQRTQQEDSAVYLCASSEYYEQYFGPGTRLTVT.

This clone was detected once. The chain combines TRBV28 with TRBJ2-5; TRBD1 is a possible D gene (5 bases). CDR1 MDHEN and CDR2 SYDVKM come from the germline V gene. This CDR3 has 15 amino acids. Trimming took 4 bases from V and 0 from J, leaving 12 bases between them. The CDR3 sequence: CASSSRTLNQETQYF. The CDR3 nucleotides read TGTGCCAGCAGTTCTCGGACACTCAACCAAGAGACCCAGTACTTC.

The rearrangement joins TRBV7-2 to TRBJ1-5, with D uncertain. CDR1 SGHTA and CDR2 FQGNSA come from the germline V gene. V gave up 3 bases and J gave up 5 bases, with 8 bases separating them. The CDR3 has 13 amino acids. The CDR3 loop is CASSFWADQPQHF. The CDR3 coding sequence is TGTGCCAGCAGCTTTTGGGCCGATCAGCCCCAGCATTTT.